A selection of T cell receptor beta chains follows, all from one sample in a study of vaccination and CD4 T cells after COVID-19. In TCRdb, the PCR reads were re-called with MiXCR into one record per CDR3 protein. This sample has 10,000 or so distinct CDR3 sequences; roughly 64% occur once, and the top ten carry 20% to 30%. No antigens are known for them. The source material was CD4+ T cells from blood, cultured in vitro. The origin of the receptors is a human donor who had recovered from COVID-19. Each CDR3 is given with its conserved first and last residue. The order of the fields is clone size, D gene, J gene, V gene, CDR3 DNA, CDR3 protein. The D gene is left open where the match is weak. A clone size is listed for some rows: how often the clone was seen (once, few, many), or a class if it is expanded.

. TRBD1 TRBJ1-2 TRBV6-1 TGTGCCAGCACCCAAACCTCAGGGGGAGGCTACACCTTC CASTQTSGGGYTF
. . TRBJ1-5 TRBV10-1 TGCGCCACGAAATTGGGTTCCGATCAGCCTCAGCATTTT CATKLGSDQPQHF
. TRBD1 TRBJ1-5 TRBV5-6 TGTGCCAGCAGCTTGGCGTCGGGACAGGCTCGAAGTCAGCCCCAGCATTTT CASSLASGQARSQPQHF
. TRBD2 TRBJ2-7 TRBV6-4 TGTGCCAGCAATAAACCCCCGGGACTAGCGGGGAGCTCCTACGAGCAGTACTTC CASNKPPGLAGSSYEQYF
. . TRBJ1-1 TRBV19 TGTGCCAGTAGAGAGGGACGGGGGAACACTGAAGCTTTCTTT CASREGRGNTEAFF
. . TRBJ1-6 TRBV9 TGTGCCAGCAGCGTAGGTCCGGGGGGGCTGTATAATTCACCCCTCCACTTT CASSVGPGGLYNSPLHF
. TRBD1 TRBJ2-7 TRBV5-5 TGTGCCAGCAGCTGGGACAGGAGCTCCTACGAGCAGTACTTC CASSWDRSSYEQYF
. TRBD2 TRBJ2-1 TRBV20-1 TGCAGTGCTATTTTTTTTACCGGGACTAGCGGGGGGAATTACAATGAGCAGTTCTTC CSAIFFTGTSGGNYNEQFF
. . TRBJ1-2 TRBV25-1 TGTGCCAGCAGTAAAGAGTCAGGGCGGAATTATGGCTACACCTTC CASSKESGRNYGYTF
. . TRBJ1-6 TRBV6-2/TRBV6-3 TGTGCCAGCAGACCGACGGGGGCTTCGAGGTGGGCCCTCCACTTT CASRPTGASRWALHF
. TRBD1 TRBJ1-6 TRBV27 TGTGCCAGCAGGGGGGAGGGGACAGGGAGTTCACCCCTCCACTTT CASRGEGTGSSPLHF
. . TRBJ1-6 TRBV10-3 TGTGCCGCGGGAACAGCGGCAGATTCACCCCTCCACTTT CAAGTAADSPLHF
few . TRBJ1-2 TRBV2 TGTGCCAGCGCTAGGATCAGGACCCCGTTAAACTTC CASARIRTPLNF
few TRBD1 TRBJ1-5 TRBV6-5 TGTGCCAGCAGTTACTCCATCCAAAGGACAGGGCAGAGCAATCAGCCCCAGCATTTT CASSYSIQRTGQSNQPQHF
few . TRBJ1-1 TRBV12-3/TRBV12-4 TGTGCCAGCAGTTTCGGGCAAGAAGCTTTCTTT CASSFGQEAFF
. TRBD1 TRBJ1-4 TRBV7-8 TGTGCCAGCAGCCCCGGGACAGCTGAAAAACTGTTTTTT CASSPGTAEKLFF
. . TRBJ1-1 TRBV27 TGTGCCAGCAGTGCGGACAGCCTAAGGGGCACTGAAGCTTTCTTT CASSADSLRGTEAFF
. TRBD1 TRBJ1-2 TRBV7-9 TGTGCCAGCAGCCGGGACAGTTATGGCTACACCTTC CASSRDSYGYTF
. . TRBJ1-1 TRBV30 TGTGCCTGGAGTCCGATCTTCAACACTGAAGCTTTCTTT CAWSPIFNTEAFF
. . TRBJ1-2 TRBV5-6 TGTGCCAGCAGCTCGTGGGCCTTGGACTATGGCTACGCCTTC CASSSWALDYGYAF
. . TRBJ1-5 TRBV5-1 TGCGCCAGCAGCTTGGATGGGGTGGGGCAGCCCCAGCATTTT CASSLDGVGQPQHF
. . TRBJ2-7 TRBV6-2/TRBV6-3 TGTGCCAGCAGGCACGACAGCTACGAGCAGTACTTC CASRHDSYEQYF
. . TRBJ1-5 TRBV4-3 TGCGCCAGCAGCCAAGATCTGGCAGGGGTGGGGAGCAATCAGCCCCAGCATTTT CASSQDLAGVGSNQPQHF
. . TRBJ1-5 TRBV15 TGTGCCACCAGCCCCCGTCTCCTTCGGGGCCCCAATCAGCCCCAGCATTTT CATSPRLLRGPNQPQHF
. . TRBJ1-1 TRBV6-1 TGTGCCAGCAGCTCCGGAGCAGCGAGGGACACTGAAGCTTTCTTT CASSSGAARDTEAFF
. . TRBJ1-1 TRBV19 TGTGCCAGTAGTATACAGGACGGGAACACTGAAGCTTTCTTT CASSIQDGNTEAFF
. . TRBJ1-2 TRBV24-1 TGTGCCACCAGTGTCACAGGGCTAGATGGCTACACCTTC CATSVTGLDGYTF
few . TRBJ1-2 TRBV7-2 TGTGCCAGCAGCTTAGCTTCCAGGGACTATGGCTACACCTTC CASSLASRDYGYTF
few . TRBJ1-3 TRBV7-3 TGTGCCAGCAGCCTGGGACATGAGGGAAACACCATATATTTT CASSLGHEGNTIYF
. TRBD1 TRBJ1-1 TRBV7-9 TGTGCCAGCAGCCCACAGGGGGCCCCCACCAACACTGAAGCTTTCTTT CASSPQGAPTNTEAFF
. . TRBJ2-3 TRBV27 TGTGCCAGCACCGCCCCCCTAGCGACTCAAGGGAGAGATACGCAGTATTTT CASTAPLATQGRDTQYF
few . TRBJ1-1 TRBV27 TGTGCCAGCAGTTGGCGGTTGAACACTGAAGCTTTCTTT CASSWRLNTEAFF
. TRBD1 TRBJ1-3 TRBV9 TGTGCCAGCAGCGTAAGGGGGCTCGGGGACACCATATATTTT CASSVRGLGDTIYF
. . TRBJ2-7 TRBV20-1 TGCAGTGCTAGTAACTCCCCCTACGAGCAGTACTTC CSASNSPYEQYF
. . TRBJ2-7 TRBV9 TGTGCCAGCAGCAGAGGGCAGGGCGACTACGAGCAGTACTTC CASSRGQGDYEQYF
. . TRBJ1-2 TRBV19 TGTGCCAGTAGTCTCCGGGAAGGCTACACCTTC CASSLREGYTF
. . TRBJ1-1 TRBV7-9 TGTGCCAGCAGCGCGCCTGGGGGCACTGAAGCTTTCTTT CASSAPGGTEAFF
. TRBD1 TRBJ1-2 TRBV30 TGTGCCTGCGGGAGGGGGCAAGGCTACACCTTC CACGRGQGYTF
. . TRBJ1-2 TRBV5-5 TGTGCCAGCAGCCCCCCGGGAAAGGGTGGCTACACCTTC CASSPPGKGGYTF
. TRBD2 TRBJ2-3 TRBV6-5 TGTGCCAGCAGTTACTCATTGCGGGGGACTGGCACAGATACGCAGTATTTT CASSYSLRGTGTDTQYF
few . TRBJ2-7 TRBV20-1 TGCAGTGCTAGAGATCGACGGGTGGGGCGCTCCTCCTACGAGCAGTACTTC CSARDRRVGRSSYEQYF
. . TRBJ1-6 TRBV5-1 TGCGCCAGCAGCTTGGAAGGGCAGTCCTATAATTCACCCCTCCACTTT CASSLEGQSYNSPLHF
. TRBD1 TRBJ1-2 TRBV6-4 TGTGCCAGCAGTCTCCAGGGGGGGAGCGGCTACACCTTC CASSLQGGSGYTF
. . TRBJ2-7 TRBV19 TGTGCCAGTACCCCATGGGGGAATTCCTACGAGCAGTACTTC CASTPWGNSYEQYF
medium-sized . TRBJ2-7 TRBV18 TGTGCCAGCTCACCACGGCAGACTGGGATGGGCGAGCAGTACTTC CASSPRQTGMGEQYF
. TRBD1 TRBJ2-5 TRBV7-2 TGTGCCAGCAGCTTAGGTATCGGGACAGGGGAGGAGCAGACCCAGTACTTC CASSLGIGTGEEQTQYF
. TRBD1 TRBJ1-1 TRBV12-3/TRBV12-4 TGTGCCAGCAGAGGGGGCAGAGCGAACACTGAAGCTTTCTTT CASRGGRANTEAFF
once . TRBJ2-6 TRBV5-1 TGCGCCAGCAGCGCGACAGGAGAAGGCGTCCTGACTTTC CASSATGEGVLTF
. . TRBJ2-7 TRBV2 TGTGCCAGCAGACCTTTTGGGCAGGCGAGAGGCTTC CASRPFGQARGF
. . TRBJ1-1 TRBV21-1 TGTGCCAGCAATTCTCCCATAACAGGGTTAGGAGGCACTGAAGCTTTCTTT CASNSPITGLGGTEAFF
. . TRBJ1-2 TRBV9 TGTGCCAGCAGCGTAGAGGGGAACTATGGCTACACCTTC CASSVEGNYGYTF
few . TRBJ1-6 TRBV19 TGTGCCAGTAGTATTGGACCGATTAATTCACCCCTCCACTTT CASSIGPINSPLHF
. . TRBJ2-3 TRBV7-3 TGTGCCAGCAGCTTACAGGGAGCAGATACGCAGTATTTT CASSLQGADTQYF
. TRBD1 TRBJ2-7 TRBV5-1 TGCGCCAGCAGAGTGGGACAGGGGTACGAGCAGTACTTC CASRVGQGYEQYF
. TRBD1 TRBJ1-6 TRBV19 TGTGCCAGTAGTGAACAGGGGGTTAATTCACCCCTCCACTTT CASSEQGVNSPLHF
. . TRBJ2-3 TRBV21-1 TGTGCCAGCAGCAAAGCCGGGACGGCGAAGAGCACAGATACGCAGTATTTT CASSKAGTAKSTDTQYF
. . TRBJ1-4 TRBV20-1 TGCAGTGCTAGAGACCCCGCGGGGGAGGAGGATGAAAAACTGTTTTTT CSARDPAGEEDEKLFF
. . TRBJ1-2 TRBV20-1 TGCAGTGCTAGATTGGTCCGGGTCTCTGGCTACACCTTC CSARLVRVSGYTF